The 15 T cell receptor beta chains presented below share a single source sample, sequenced in a study of blood T cell repertoires in COVID-19 (TCRdb year 2020). The library was built by means of the immunoSEQ multiplex PCR assay. This immuneACCESS table, as held by TCRdb, lists in-frame sequences with V and J called but not all clones. Of the missing ones, under half trace to an unresolved V gene in checked studies; the others have no known cause. The sample contains about 76,000 clones, around 83% of them found a single time. The ten largest clones represent approximately 25% of the sample. The specimen was peripheral blood. The receptors here all came from a human donor in a cohort sampled during active COVID-19.

This sequence joins TRBV29-1 and TRBJ1-2; D gene uncertain. The germline V and J ends were trimmed by 0 bases and 4 bases, with 12 bases remaining between them. The V gene's germline CDR1 is SQVTM and CDR2 ANQGSEA. The CDR3 consists of 14 residues. CDR3 amino acids: CSVEEHGLSYGYTF. CDR3 DNA: TGCAGCGTTGAAGAACATGGACTCTCCTATGGCTACACCTTC. The whole variable domain, remainder taken from reference TRBV29-1 and TRBJ1-2, is SAVISQKPSRDICQRGTSLTIQCQVDSQVTMMFWYRQQPGQSLTLIATANQGSEATYESGFVIDKFPISRPNLTFSTLTVSNMSPEDSSIYLCSVEEHGLSYGYTFGSGTRLTVV.

The chain combines TRBV7-3 with TRBJ2-1; TRBD1 agrees at 11 bases. The J segment lost 8 bases and the V segment lost 0 bases, leaving 9 bases of the junction unmatched. This CDR3 region has 17 residues. Germline lookup yields CDR1 SGHTA and CDR2 FQGTGA. CDR3 amino acids: CASSLTGTGGFGDEQFF. The CDR3 nucleotides are TGTGCCAGCAGCTTAACGGGGACAGGGGGTTTTGGGGATGAGCAGTTCTTC.

The CDR3 loop is CASSGRQARRGEKLFF. CDR3 DNA: TGTGCCAGCAGTGGTAGACAGGCCAGACGTGGGGAAAAACTGTTTTTT. The genes are TRBV6-1 and TRBJ1-4; maybe TRBD1 (6 bases). This CDR3 contains 16 residues. Germline lookup yields CDR1 MNHNS and CDR2 SASEGT. V lost 4 bases, J lost 8 bases, and 20 bases lay in between.

The chain has TRBV11-2 and TRBJ2-7; weak D call: TRBD2 (6 bases). The CDR3 length is 15 residues. Deletions cut 1 base from V and 2 bases from J, with 12 bases between. CDR1 SGHAT and CDR2 FQNNGV come from the germline V gene. CDR3 DNA: TGTGCCAGCAGCTTAGTGGGGCGGAGGGCCTACGAGCAGTACTTC. It translates to CASSLVGRRAYEQYF.

This sequence joins TRBV29-1 and TRBJ2-4; 7 bases map to TRBD1. Per germline, CDR1 SQVTM and CDR2 ANQGSEA. The CDR3 contains 14 residues. J gave up 4 bases and V 4 bases, and 7 bases lay outside the gene matches. The CDR3 DNA sequence: TGCAGCGTTGTGGGAACAGGGGCAAAAAACATTCAGTACTTC. This encodes CSVVGTGAKNIQYF.

The V gene is TRBV5-8, the J gene TRBJ2-1; tentative D call: TRBD2 (6 bases). CDR1 and CDR2 (germline): SGHTS, YDEGEE. The CDR3 contains 14 residues. Trimming removed 2 bases at V and 1 base at J, with 7 bases between. CDR3 in DNA: TGTGCCAGCAGCTTAGGGACTTCCTACAATGAGCAGTTCTTC. Translated: CASSLGTSYNEQFF.

The chain employs TRBV7-8 and TRBJ2-2; D perhaps matches TRBD2 (5 bases). Germline CDR1 is SGHVS and CDR2 is FQNEAQ. The V gene lost 3 bases and the J gene lost 6 bases, with 5 bases spanning the gap. The CDR3 length is 12 residues. The CDR3 loop reads CASSFSAGELFF. As DNA, the CDR3 is TGTGCCAGCAGCTTTAGCGCCGGGGAGCTGTTTTTT.

The chain couples TRBV18 to TRBJ2-7; tentatively, D is TRBD2 (5 bases). This CDR3 is built from 14 residues. CDR1 is KGHSH and CDR2 is LQKENI in the germline V gene. The V and J ends lost 0 bases and 4 bases respectively, with 10 bases between them. Here the CDR3 reads CASSPPGVIYEQYF. The CDR3 bases are TGTGCCAGCTCACCACCCGGGGTTATTTACGAGCAGTACTTC.

This clone was recorded once. This chain links TRBV7-3 with TRBJ2-5; D might be TRBD2 (6 bases). Trimming stripped 0 bases from V and 3 bases from J, with 11 bases between. The CDR3 has 15 residues. The germline CDR1 and CDR2 sequences are SGHTA and FQGTGA. The CDR3 coding sequence is TGTGCCAGCAGCTTAACCGGGAGCAGGGAAGAGACCCAGTACTTC. It encodes CASSLTGSREETQYF.

The chain is built from TRBV7-9 and TRBJ1-1; maybe TRBD1 (6 bases). Germline V gives CDR1 SEHNR, CDR2 FQNEAQ (reference sequence). The V and J ends lost 3 bases and 2 bases respectively, with 22 bases between them. The CDR3 covers 18 residues. The CDR3 DNA is TGTGCCAGCAGCTTCAATTTTCGGGCCGGGACATCCAACACTGAAGCTTTCTTT. Residues: CASSFNFRAGTSNTEAFF.

The chain has TRBV24-1 and TRBJ1-2; perhaps TRBD1 as D (6 bases). The CDR3 runs to 19 residues. Germline CDR1 KGHDR, CDR2 SFDVKD. Trimming cost V 3 bases and J 2 bases, with 24 bases left between them. Written as DNA, the CDR3 is TGTGCCACCAGTGATCTCGAAGGGGGTGTGGGGAATGCCAACTATGGCTACACCTTC. It yields the protein CATSDLEGGVGNANYGYTF.

The genes are TRBV10-2 and TRBJ2-7, with 11 bases lining up with TRBD1. Germline V gene data show CDR1 as WSHSY and CDR2 as SAAADI. V shed 7 bases and J 1 base; nucleotides not matched to a gene: 3. There are 14 residues in the CDR3. CDR3 protein: CASMGTGGSYEQYF. CDR3 sequence (DNA): TGCGCCAGCATGGGGACAGGGGGATCCTACGAGCAGTACTTC.

The CDR3 is CASSPQLQGAEKLFF. The DNA for the CDR3 is TGTGCCAGCTCACCACAGCTACAGGGGGCTGAAAAACTGTTTTTT. The chain is built from TRBV18 and TRBJ1-4; 9 bases are a match to TRBD1. The CDR3 sequence is 15 residues long. CDR1 and CDR2 from the germline V gene are KGHSH and LQKENI. Germline trimming cut 1 base from V and 7 bases from J; bases unmatched to any gene: 4.

This rearrangement joins TRBV10-3 to TRBJ2-1; the match to TRBD1 covers 8 bases. CDR1 is ENHRY and CDR2 is SYGVKD in the germline V gene. This CDR3 has 12 amino acids. The V gene end was trimmed by 8 bases and the J gene end by 3 bases; junction bases not matched to a gene: 0. The CDR3: CAIGTGYNEQFF. CDR3 in DNA: TGTGCCATCGGGACAGGCTACAATGAGCAGTTCTTC.

J is TRBJ1-2 and V is TRBV9; the D is unclear. Germline V gene lookup returns CDR1 SGDLS and CDR2 YYNGEE. V lost 0 bases and J 6 bases, leaving 12 bases between the germline ends. This CDR3 spans 14 amino acids. The CDR3 nucleotides are TGTGCCAGCAGCGTAGCTAGCGGGGTGGATGGCTACACCTTC. Translation: CASSVASGVDGYTF.